Below are 12 T cell receptor beta chains sequenced from a single sample in a study of early T cells in non-severe SARS-CoV-2 infection. TCRdb ran MiXCR on the 5' RACE reads and lists one entry per CDR3 protein. The data show 63,000 or so distinct CDR3 sequences, approximately 12% seen once. The sample comprised whole blood. The receptors derive from an adult who was a healthcare worker with PCR-confirmed SARS-CoV-2 infection or an uninfected control (not recorded which).

V is TRBV20-1 and J is TRBJ2-7; D possibly corresponds to TRBD1 (5 bases). The CDR3 runs to 15 residues. V lost 2 bases and J 3 bases, leaving 17 bases between the germline ends. Per the germline V gene, CDR1 is DFQATT and CDR2 is SNEGSKA (reference sequence). In DNA, the CDR3 is TGCAGTGCTAGAAAGCCTCGGCTTGACAGCTACGAGCAGTACTTC. Amino acid sequence: CSARKPRLDSYEQYF.

In its sample, this clonotype was seen many times. This sequence joins TRBV12-5 and TRBJ2-1, with TRBD2 matching 9 bases. Germline assignment: CDR1 LGHNT and CDR2 FRNRAP. The CDR3 runs to 16 residues. V was pared by 5 bases and J by 0 bases, with 5 bases of the junction left unmatched. CDR3 protein: CASGPLAGVSYNEQFF. The CDR3 bases are TGTGCTAGTGGTCCATTAGCGGGGGTCTCCTACAATGAGCAGTTCTTC.

This rearrangement joins TRBV9 to TRBJ2-2; D is unclear. Germline V gives CDR1 SGDLS, CDR2 YYNGEE. The CDR3 covers 13 residues. Deletions cut 3 bases from V and 2 bases from J, with 5 bases between. Here the CDR3 reads CASSAPNTGELFF. The DNA for the CDR3 is TGTGCCAGCAGCGCACCTAACACCGGGGAGCTGTTTTTT.

The V call is TRBV20-1, the J call TRBJ2-7, with D unclear. Trimming left V 5 bases short and J 0 bases short, with 14 bases between. The CDR3 is 14 amino acids. The germline CDR1 and CDR2 sequences are DFQATT and SNEGSKA (reference sequence). DNA of the CDR3: TGCAGTGCTCTAGAAAGGCTTAGCTCCTACGAGCAGTACTTC. This translates into CSALERLSSYEQYF.

This clonotype was counted only a few times. V gene TRBV5-1 combines with J gene TRBJ1-5, with 9 nucleotides matching TRBD1. Germline values: CDR1 SGHRS, CDR2 YFSETQ. V lost 0 bases to trimming and J lost 0 bases; unmatched junction nucleotides: 1. This CDR3 contains 16 residues. The CDR3 sequence: CASSLGTGVSNQPQHF. DNA for the CDR3: TGCGCCAGCAGCTTGGGGACAGGGGTTAGCAATCAGCCCCAGCATTTT.

Many counts were recorded for this clonotype. This sequence joins TRBV4-2 and TRBJ1-4, with a weak D call TRBD1 (5 bases). Germline-derived CDR1 and CDR2 are LGHNA and YNFKEQ. The V end was cut by 0 bases, the J end by 6 bases, with 14 bases between. This CDR3 comprises 16 residues. The DNA of the CDR3 is TGTGCCAGCAGCCAAGAGGGAAGGGGAAATTATGAAAAACTGTTTTTT. This gives the protein CASSQEGRGNYEKLFF.

The chain is built from TRBV5-8 and TRBJ2-1; a possible D gene is TRBD2 (5 bases). Germline V gene lookup returns CDR1 SGHTS and CDR2 YDEGEE. The CDR3 loop spans 15 amino acids. V gave up 0 bases and J gave up 11 bases, with 18 bases separating them. The CDR3 spells CASSLELKVLAKQFF. The CDR3, as DNA: TGTGCCAGCAGCTTGGAGCTCAAGGTGCTAGCAAAGCAGTTCTTC.

This clonotype was counted at least ten times. This chain connects TRBV6-2 or TRBV6-3 to TRBJ2-3, with D hard to call. The CDR3 contains 14 residues. Germline lookup yields CDR1 MNHEY and CDR2 SVGEGT. The V and J ends lost 5 bases and 4 bases respectively, with 13 bases between them. The CDR3 loop reads CASSHPRLPDTQYF. CDR3 sequence (DNA): TGTGCCAGCAGTCACCCCCGTCTGCCAGATACGCAGTATTTT.

The rearrangement links TRBV29-1 to TRBJ2-1; 10 bases are a match to TRBD2. With V trimmed by 2 bases and J by 2 bases, 0 bases remained unmatched. This CDR3 contains 14 residues. The germline V gene encodes CDR1 SQVTM and CDR2 ANQGSEA. DNA for the CDR3: TGCAGCGTTGAAACTAGCGGGACCTACAATGAGCAGTTCTTC. Residues: CSVETSGTYNEQFF.

This clonotype was found many times. This rearrangement joins TRBV2 to TRBJ2-6; D is unclear. V gave up 2 bases and J gave up 0 bases, with 2 bases separating them. CDR3 length equals 14 residues. Germline V lookup: CDR1 SNHLY, CDR2 FYNNEI. The CDR3 loop is CASSENSGANVLTF. The CDR3 nucleotides read TGTGCCAGCAGTGAAAACTCTGGGGCCAACGTCCTGACTTTC.

Note on this clonotype: A much bigger clone sits one base away, suggesting this may be a read error. This rearrangement joins TRBV29-1 to TRBJ2-1, with unresolved D. CDR3 length equals 13 residues. The germline CDR1 and CDR2 sequences are SQVTM and ANQGSEA. This CDR3 reads CSAQNSSYNELFF. CDR3 nucleotides: TGCAGCGCCCAGAATAGCTCCTACAATGAGCTGTTCTTC.

This clonotype has just a few counts. The chain is built from TRBV29-1 and TRBJ2-7; 9 nucleotides match TRBD1. Unmatched junction bases numbered 5, after V lost 6 bases and J lost 2 bases. CDR1 and CDR2 from the germline V gene are SQVTM and ANQGSEA. The CDR3 spans 13 residues. This CDR3 reads CSVRRDRAYEQYF. DNA for the CDR3: TGCAGCGTAAGGAGGGACAGGGCCTACGAGCAGTACTTC.